This TCR beta chain was obtained from a study of blood T cell repertoires in COVID-19. Across the whole study: Acute and convalescent COVID-19 specimens originated in the United States, Italy and Spain. Sources were T cells, B-cell-depleted T cells, or PBMCs; the material itself was cDNA or gDNA.

Under the authors' procedure: Cell counts per sample came from amplifying reference gene primers. TCRdb's table, derived via immunoSEQ multiplex PCR, lists solely in-frame clones and lacks some. V, J and clone size were drawn from that table, and D and trimming were deduced from the DNA. The sample yields about 240,000 clones, roughly 90% seen once. Germline lookup yields CDR1 SGHRS and CDR2 YFSETQ. The germline V and J ends were trimmed by 0 bases and 3 bases, with 6 bases remaining between them. The CDR3 covers 13 residues. The sample was peripheral blood. This clonotype was obtained from a man aged 55 to 70 with acute or convalescent COVID-19. This chain joins TRBV5-1 and TRBJ1-2; a weak D match, TRBD1 (6 bases). CDR3 sequence: CASSLGQDYGYTF. CDR3 DNA: TGCGCCAGCAGCTTGGGACAGGACTATGGCTACACCTTC.